Following are 10 T cell receptor beta chains from one sample sequenced in a study of radiotherapy plus CTLA-4 blockade in lung cancer. Sequencing used immunoSEQ multiplex PCR; TCRdb keeps in-frame clones, though not all of them. This sample has about 82,000 clones, with roughly 78% found just once. The sequencing here drew on peripheral blood, taken from a patient treated with radiotherapy plus ipilimumab. The receptors here all came from a human donor with non-small cell lung cancer that progressed on radiotherapy plus ipilimumab.

This chain joins TRBV5-6 and TRBJ2-7; D gene ambiguous. Between the trimmed V and J ends, which lost 2 bases and 5 bases, there was a span of 5 bases. Per the germline V gene, CDR1 is SGHDT and CDR2 is YYEEEE. The CDR3 is 11 amino acids. DNA for the CDR3: TGTGCCAGCAGCTTCGAGAACGAGCAGTACTTC. Translation: CASSFENEQYF.

This clone was counted a few times. This chain links TRBV4-1 with TRBJ1-2; perhaps TRBD1 as D (5 bases). CDR1 and CDR2 from the germline V gene are MGHRA and YSYEKL. Trimming cost V 6 bases and J 7 bases, with 18 bases left between them. The CDR3 sequence is 14 residues long. CDR3 nucleotide sequence: TGCGCCAGCAGACTGGCTAGAGGGGCGCGTGGCTACACCTTC. This sequence encodes CASRLARGARGYTF.

This chain connects TRBV7-9 to TRBJ2-3; 7 bases match TRBD2. Germline lookup yields CDR1 SEHNR and CDR2 FQNEAQ (reference sequence). The CDR3 sequence is 16 residues long. V trimming: 10 bases; J trimming: 0 bases; junction bases outside the gene matches: 13. The CDR3 DNA reads TGTGCCACCCCTGGGGAGGGCCAGATTAGCACAGATACGCAGTATTTT. Its protein is CATPGEGQISTDTQYF.

This chain joins TRBV5-4 and TRBJ2-3; 9 positions match TRBD1. The germline CDR1 and CDR2 sequences are SGHNT and YYREEE (reference sequence). The CDR3 totals 17 residues. The V and J ends lost 1 base and 4 bases, in that order; junction bases with no gene match: 10. CDR3 DNA: TGTGCCAGCAGCTTGAGGGGACAGGGAGGGTGGGCAGATACGCAGTATTTT. Protein: CASSLRGQGGWADTQYF.

The V call is TRBV6-1, the J call TRBJ2-2, with a tentative D call TRBD1 (6 bases). This CDR3 contains 15 residues. V was pared by 6 bases and J by 1 base, with 12 bases between. Germline CDR1 is MNHNS and CDR2 is SASEGT. CDR3 sequence reads: CASSEGVGNTGELFF. Written as DNA, the CDR3 is TGTGCCAGCAGCGAGGGGGTAGGGAACACCGGGGAGCTGTTTTTT.

This chain uses TRBV7-9 with TRBJ1-3; D is unresolved. The germline gives CDR1 SEHNR, CDR2 FQNEAQ (reference sequence). V was shortened by 2 bases and J by 4 bases, with 6 bases between the two germline ends. The CDR3 spans 13 residues. The CDR3 loop is CASSLRQGNTIYF. The DNA for the CDR3 is TGTGCCAGCAGCTTAAGGCAAGGAAACACCATATATTTT.

There are a few counts of this clone. The genes are TRBV5-6 and TRBJ2-1; 8 bases map to TRBD2. V dropped 0 bases and J dropped 8; count of bases not matched to a gene: 13. The CDR3 totals 17 residues. CDR1 and CDR2 (germline): SGHDT, YYEEEE. The CDR3: CASSLEPGGLALYEQFF. CDR3 nucleotide sequence: TGTGCCAGCAGCTTGGAACCCGGAGGACTAGCTCTCTATGAGCAGTTCTTC.

The chain carries TRBV15 and TRBJ2-7, with 12 bases that match TRBD1. CDR1 and CDR2 from the germline V gene are LNHNV and YYDKDF (reference sequence). With V trimmed by 3 bases and J by 1 base, 4 bases remained unmatched. The CDR3 is made up of 16 amino acids. The CDR3 coding sequence is TGTGCCACCAGCAGGGGGACAGGGGGCGCTTCCTACGAGCAGTACTTC. It is translated as CATSRGTGGASYEQYF.

The rearrangement joins TRBV6-1 to TRBJ2-1; 9 nucleotides line up with TRBD2. The CDR3 is made up of 15 amino acids. V gave up 2 bases and J gave up 10 bases; unmatched junction bases: 9. Germline CDR1 and CDR2: MNHNS and SASEGT. This CDR3 reads CASSETTSGLEEQFF. CDR3 DNA: TGTGCCAGCAGTGAAACGACTAGCGGACTTGAAGAGCAGTTCTTC.

At least ten counts were recorded for this clone. The V gene is TRBV10-3, the J gene TRBJ2-2; TRBD1 agrees at 8 bases. V shed 0 bases, J shed 5 bases, and the junction held 8 bases outside the gene matches. Germline loops: CDR1 ENHRY, CDR2 SYGVKD. This CDR3 is 17 amino acids long. This CDR3 is CAISESQTGVRTGELFF. Here the CDR3 DNA reads TGTGCCATCAGTGAGTCTCAGACAGGGGTGCGAACCGGGGAGCTGTTTTTT.